This T cell receptor (beta chain) was documented in a study of T cell responses to AZD1222 COVID-19 vaccine. The table came from immunoSEQ multiplex PCR; TCRdb's copy has only in-frame clones and leaves some out. The sample has more than 60,000 clones, 75% to 90% seen once. CDR3 length: 14 amino acids. Germline-derived CDR1 and CDR2 are LGHNA and YSLEER. V lost 1 base and J 5 bases, leaving 8 bases between the germline ends. The V and J genes are TRBV4-3 and TRBJ1-4; D gene ambiguous. This specimen was peripheral blood, taken on day 0 of AZD1222 vaccination. The TCR was taken from an adult in good health. This CDR3 is CASSQVDQNEKLFF. The CDR3 DNA reads TGCGCCAGCAGCCAAGTCGACCAAAATGAAAAACTGTTTTTT.